Below, 30 T cell receptor beta chains from the same sample are listed, as sequenced in a study of CXCR3-negative and CXCR3-positive naive CD8 T cells. The study made its TRB cDNA libraries by 5' RACE, adding UMI labels. Using the 5' RACE reads, TCRdb records one entry per CDR3 protein without DNA. The sample has tens of thousands of distinct CDR3 sequences. The sample taken for sequencing was memory CD8+ T cells from blood. These receptors all stem from a human donor in good health. Some clones in this sample may be carry-over from other donors' samples.

V is TRBV19 and J is TRBJ1-5; TCRdb's D gene call, TRBD1, goes unchecked for lack of DNA. The CDR3 is 14 amino acids. Germline V gene data show CDR1 as LNHDA and CDR2 as SQIVND (reference sequence). The CDR3 loop is CASSDRGRSQPQHF.

This chain links TRBV4-1 with TRBJ1-5; as DNA is missing, the TRBD1 call by TCRdb cannot be tested. This CDR3 spans 18 amino acids. Germline loops: CDR1 MGHRA, CDR2 YSYEKL. CDR3 residues: CASSQDGNVVGSGQPQHF.

The chain links TRBV6-2 or TRBV6-3 to TRBJ1-1; TCRdb returns TRBD1, unconfirmable since there is no DNA. CDR3 size: 15 residues. Germline V gives CDR1 MNHEY, CDR2 SVGEGT. The CDR3 region is CASSYQGSVSTEAFF.

The chain combines TRBV5-4 with TRBJ2-1; with no DNA, the TCRdb D assignment of TRBD2 cannot be verified. In germline, CDR1 is SGHNT, CDR2 YYREEE (reference sequence). There are 15 residues in the CDR3. The CDR3 reads CASNPGLAGVNEQFF.

The V gene is TRBV6-4, the J gene TRBJ2-3; TCRdb outputs TRBD1, but without DNA this stays unchecked. This CDR3 is 14 amino acids long. CDR1 is MRHNA, CDR2 SNTAGT, per germline. The CDR3 loop is CASSDGGATDTQYF.

The chain employs TRBV21-1 and TRBJ1-2; TCRdb designates TRBD1, a call that cannot be tested without DNA. TRBV21-1 is termed a pseudogene. CDR3 length: 14 residues. The CDR3 sequence: CASSKEQGGYGYTF.

The V and J genes are TRBV7-3 and TRBJ1-2; with no DNA, the TCRdb D assignment of TRBD1 cannot be verified. This CDR3 contains 15 residues. Germline CDR1 reads SGHTA; CDR2 reads FQGTGA. CDR3 loop: CASSPYGGQPGGYTF.

V gene TRBV20-1 combines with J gene TRBJ2-4; without DNA, the TCRdb call of TRBD1 cannot be checked. The germline CDR1 and CDR2 sequences are DFQATT and SNEGSKA (reference sequence). The CDR3 extends over 13 amino acids. The CDR3 is CSATGTSENIQYF.

The chain carries TRBV4-3 and TRBJ2-7. Germline V gene sequence: CDR1 LGHNA, CDR2 YSLEER. The CDR3 has 15 amino acids. The CDR3 spells CASSHKVDPSYEQYF.

The genes are TRBV4-1 and TRBJ1-1; TCRdb calls TRBD1, which cannot be checked without DNA. This CDR3 has 16 amino acids. Germline loops: CDR1 MGHRA, CDR2 YSYEKL. CDR3 protein: CASSHWTGPGYAEAFF.

This sequence joins TRBV21-1 and TRBJ2-5; the TRBD1 assignment by TCRdb is unverifiable without DNA. TRBV21-1 is deemed a pseudogene. The CDR3 has 15 residues. CDR3 protein: CASSKVTGGAETQYF.

The chain carries TRBV6-4 and TRBJ1-1; the TCRdb call, TRBD1, lacks DNA for checking. Per the germline V gene, CDR1 is MRHNA and CDR2 is SNTAGT. This CDR3 is 15 amino acids long. The CDR3 sequence: CASSDSGRDYSEAFF.

The CDR3 spells CASSTGIISNQPQHF. The chain couples TRBV7-2 to TRBJ1-5. CDR1 SGHTA and CDR2 FQGNSA come from the germline V gene. This CDR3 spans 15 amino acids.

J is TRBJ2-1 and V is TRBV12-3 or TRBV12-4; TCRdb outputs TRBD2, but without DNA this stays unchecked. The CDR3 runs 16 residues. This CDR3 is CASRGDGLAGTDEQFF.

This rearrangement joins TRBV4-2 to TRBJ2-3; TCRdb proposes TRBD1, but this gene call is untestable without DNA. The CDR3 extends over 15 amino acids. The germline V gene encodes CDR1 LGHNA and CDR2 YNFKEQ. The CDR3 sequence: CASSQEIGGTDTQYF.

The V gene is TRBV4-2, the J gene TRBJ2-7; TCRdb picks TRBD1, but there is no DNA to check that call. Germline CDR1 is LGHNA and CDR2 is YNFKEQ. The CDR3 sequence is 15 residues long. The CDR3 region is CASSQRQGASYEQYF.

The chain couples TRBV5-5 to TRBJ2-1; without DNA, the TCRdb call of TRBD2 cannot be checked. The CDR3 has 15 residues. Germline V gene lookup returns CDR1 SGHKS and CDR2 YYEKEE (reference sequence). The CDR3 is CASSSTLSSYNEQFF. Filled out from reference TRBV5-5 and TRBJ2-1, the complete variable domain reads DAGVTQSPTHLIKTRGQQVTLRCSPISGHKSVSWYQQVLGQGPQFIFQYYEKEERGRGNFPDRFSARQFPNYSSELNVNALLLGDSALYLCASSSTLSSYNEQFFGPGTRLTVL.

V gene TRBV5-1 combines with J gene TRBJ1-4. From germline, CDR1 is SGHRS and CDR2 YFSETQ. The CDR3 consists of 15 residues. The chain's CDR3 is CASSFTVSPTEKLFF.

CDR3 in amino acids: CASSFYRTSGRTATSTDTQYF. This chain links TRBV5-1 with TRBJ2-3; TCRdb indicates TRBD2, and absent DNA this call remains unverified. The CDR3 totals 21 residues. Germline V gene sequence: CDR1 SGHRS, CDR2 YFSETQ.

Here the CDR3 reads CASSQSLAGGPTDTQYF. The rearrangement uses TRBV4-3 and TRBJ2-3; TCRdb's D call of TRBD2 is untestable without DNA. Germline-derived CDR1 and CDR2 are LGHNA and YSLEER. The CDR3 consists of 17 residues.

The chain joins TRBV14 to TRBJ2-7; TCRdb selects TRBD1, and the lack of DNA leaves this call unchecked. Per germline, CDR1 SGHDN and CDR2 FVKESK. The CDR3 extends over 12 amino acids. CDR3 in amino acids: CASSQPGNEQYF.

Here the CDR3 reads CASSWVRGGTDTQYF. This chain links TRBV6-6 with TRBJ2-3; TCRdb proposes TRBD1, but this gene call is untestable without DNA. The CDR3 is 15 amino acids. In germline, CDR1 is MNHNY, CDR2 SVGAGI (reference sequence).

The V and J genes are TRBV20-1 and TRBJ2-7; TCRdb lists TRBD1, though no DNA is available to test this call. Germline V gene data show CDR1 as DFQATT and CDR2 as SNEGSKA (reference sequence). This CDR3 region has 14 residues. CDR3 protein: CSAPEGGQIYEQYF.

This sequence joins TRBV6-1 and TRBJ2-2; TCRdb gives TRBD1 as the D gene, but with no DNA this cannot be confirmed. Germline-derived CDR1 and CDR2 are MNHNS and SASEGT. The CDR3 is made up of 15 amino acids. The CDR3 reads CASSGRQGSHGELFF.

The J gene is TRBJ2-1, the V gene TRBV29-1. In germline, CDR1 is SQVTM, CDR2 ANQGSEA. The CDR3 is 11 residues long. Here the CDR3 reads CSAIDLNWEFF.

The V and J genes are TRBV3-1 and TRBJ1-6. This CDR3 contains 16 residues. Germline V CDR1 and CDR2: LGHDT, YNNKEL (reference sequence). The CDR3 loop reads CASSQAVGSYNSPLHF.

The chain employs TRBV5-1 and TRBJ2-7. The CDR3 consists of 13 residues. Per the germline V gene, CDR1 is SGHRS and CDR2 is YFSETQ. CDR3: CASTQDRVGEQYF.

This chain uses TRBV12-3 or TRBV12-4 with TRBJ1-2. The CDR3 is 14 residues long. The CDR3 spells CASSLTRNTYGYTF.

The chain is built from TRBV4-1 and TRBJ2-1; without DNA, the TCRdb call of TRBD2 cannot be checked. This CDR3 spans 16 amino acids. Germline CDR1 MGHRA, CDR2 YSYEKL. CDR3 amino acids: CASSQDPGLAGNEQFF.

This sequence joins TRBV29-1 and TRBJ2-7. The CDR3 spans 12 residues. Germline CDR1 and CDR2: SQVTM and ANQGSEA. CDR3 residues: CSVVTVGFEQYF.